This T cell receptor beta chain came from a study of T-cell memory formation after mild COVID-19. Deletions cut 0 bases from V and 5 bases from J, with 23 bases between. CDR3 length: 18 amino acids. Per germline, CDR1 LNHNV and CDR2 YYDKDF (reference sequence). This clonotype was counted only a few times. 5'RACE, which relied on constant-segment primers, yielded TCR alpha and TCR beta cDNA libraries carrying sample barcodes and UMIs. Via MiXCR, TCRdb re-called the 5' RACE reads, giving one row per CDR3 protein. The table records about 430,000 distinct CDR3 sequences, 20% to 25% of them present only once.

The TCR originated in an adult woman who had mild COVID-19 (a few samples of this study predate the infection). Cell type and time point are not known. Input material: PBMCs or a T cell subset sorted from them (not recorded which). This chain connects TRBV15 to TRBJ2-7, with D maybe TRBD1 (5 bases). The CDR3 DNA reads as TGTGCCACCAGCAGAGATGGGCTCCTGTGGCAGGGTGATAACGAGCAGTACTTC. Its translation: CATSRDGLLWQGDNEQYF.